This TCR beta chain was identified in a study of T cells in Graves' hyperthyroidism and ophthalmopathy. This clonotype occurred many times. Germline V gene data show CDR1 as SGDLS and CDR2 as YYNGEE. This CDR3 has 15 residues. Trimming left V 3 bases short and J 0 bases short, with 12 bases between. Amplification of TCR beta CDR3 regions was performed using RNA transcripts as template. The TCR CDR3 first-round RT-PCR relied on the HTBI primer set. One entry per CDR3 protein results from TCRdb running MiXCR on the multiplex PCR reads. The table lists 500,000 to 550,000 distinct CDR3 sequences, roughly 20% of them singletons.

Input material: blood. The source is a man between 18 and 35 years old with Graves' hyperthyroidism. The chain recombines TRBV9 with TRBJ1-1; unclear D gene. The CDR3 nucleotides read TGTGCCAGCAGCGATAGACACAACCTGAACACTGAAGCTTTCTTT. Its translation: CASSDRHNLNTEAFF.